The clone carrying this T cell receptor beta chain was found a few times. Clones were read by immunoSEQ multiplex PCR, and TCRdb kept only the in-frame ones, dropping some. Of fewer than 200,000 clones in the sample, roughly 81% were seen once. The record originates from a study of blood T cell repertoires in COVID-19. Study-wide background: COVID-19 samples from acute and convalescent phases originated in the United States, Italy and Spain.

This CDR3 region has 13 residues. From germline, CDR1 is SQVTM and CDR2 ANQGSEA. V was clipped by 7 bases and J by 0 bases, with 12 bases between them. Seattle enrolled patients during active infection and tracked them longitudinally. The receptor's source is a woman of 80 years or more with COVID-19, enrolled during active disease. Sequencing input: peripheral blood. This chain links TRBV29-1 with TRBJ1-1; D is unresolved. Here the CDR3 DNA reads TGCAGCGCTCTTGTAGACTTGAACACTGAAGCTTTCTTT. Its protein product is CSALVDLNTEAFF.